This TCR beta chain appears in the sequencing data of a study of PD-L1 blockade in urothelial cancer. Study overall: Blood analysis occurred 3 weeks (second dose) and 6 weeks after treatment start.

The germline CDR1 and CDR2 sequences are SSHAT and FNYEAQ (reference sequence). CDR3 size: 15 residues. Profiled with immunoSEQ multiplex PCR; TCRdb holds only in-frame clones, not every one. The table has under 55,000 clones, over 70% seen once; the top ten hold 5.8%. In regard to this clone: An end of the junction differs from the germline gene, which may be a read error.

Sequenced here: PBMCs, sampled around atezolizumab (anti-PD-L1) treatment. The TCR comes from a man aged 40-49 years with urothelial cancer. The chain joins TRBV7-7 to TRBJ2-5; 8 positions match TRBD1. The CDR3 coding sequence is TGTGCTAGCAGCTTGACCGGACAGGGAAGAGAGACCCAGTACTTC. Protein: CASSLTGQGRETQYF.